This TCR beta chain was obtained from a study of shared clonotypes between healthy human individuals. The length of the CDR3 is 14 residues. Germline lookup yields CDR1 GTSNPN and CDR2 SVGIG (reference sequence). V was pared by 3 bases and J by 2 bases, with 6 bases of the junction left unmatched. Overall study results and limits: Clonotype sharing among the donors was expected to vary with sequencing depth.

Free of recent acute infections or vaccinations, the donors were healthy HIV-negative adults. On this clone: Its antigen is not known.

Running of the assay took place at deep level. Data came from immunoSEQ multiplex PCR; TCRdb stores just in-frame clones and leaves some out. The table includes about 490,000 clones, about 82% detected once. The chain joins TRBV30 to TRBJ2-5; 7 bases agree with TRBD2. The sample comprised PBMCs. The receptor's source is a woman aged 40 to 50 in good health. Some clones in this sample may be carry-over from other donors' samples. Here the CDR3 DNA reads TGTGCCTGGAGCCAGATAGCGGGTCAAGAGACCCAGTACTTC. Amino acid sequence: CAWSQIAGQETQYF.